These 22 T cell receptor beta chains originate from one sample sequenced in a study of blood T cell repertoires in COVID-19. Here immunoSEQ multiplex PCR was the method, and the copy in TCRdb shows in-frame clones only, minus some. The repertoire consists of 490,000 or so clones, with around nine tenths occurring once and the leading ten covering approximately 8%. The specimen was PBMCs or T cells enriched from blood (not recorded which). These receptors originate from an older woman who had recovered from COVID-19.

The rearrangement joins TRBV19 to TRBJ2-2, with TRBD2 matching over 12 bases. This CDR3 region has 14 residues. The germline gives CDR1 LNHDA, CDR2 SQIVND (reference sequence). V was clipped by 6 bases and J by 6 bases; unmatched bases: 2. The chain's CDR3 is CASRTSGGSGELFF. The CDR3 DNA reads TGTGCCAGTAGGACTAGCGGGGGTTCCGGGGAGCTGTTTTTT.

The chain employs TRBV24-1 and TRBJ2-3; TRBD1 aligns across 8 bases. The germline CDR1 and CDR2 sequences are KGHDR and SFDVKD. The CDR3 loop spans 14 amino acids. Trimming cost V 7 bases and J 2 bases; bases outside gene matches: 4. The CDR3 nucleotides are TGTGCCACCAGAGGACAGGGTTTCACAGATACGCAGTATTTT. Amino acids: CATRGQGFTDTQYF.

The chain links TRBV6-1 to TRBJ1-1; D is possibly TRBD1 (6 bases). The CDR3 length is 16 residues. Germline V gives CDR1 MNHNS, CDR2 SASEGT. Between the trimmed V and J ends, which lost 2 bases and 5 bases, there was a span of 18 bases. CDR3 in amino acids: CASSEWTAGWGTEAFF. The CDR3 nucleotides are TGTGCCAGCAGTGAATGGACAGCTGGGTGGGGGACTGAAGCTTTCTTT.

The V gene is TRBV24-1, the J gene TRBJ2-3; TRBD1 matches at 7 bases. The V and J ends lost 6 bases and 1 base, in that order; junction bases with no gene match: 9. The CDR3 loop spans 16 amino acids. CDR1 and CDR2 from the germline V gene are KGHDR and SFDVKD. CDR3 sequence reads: CATSRATGWGTDTQYF. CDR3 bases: TGTGCCACCAGTCGAGCGACAGGGTGGGGCACAGATACGCAGTATTTT.

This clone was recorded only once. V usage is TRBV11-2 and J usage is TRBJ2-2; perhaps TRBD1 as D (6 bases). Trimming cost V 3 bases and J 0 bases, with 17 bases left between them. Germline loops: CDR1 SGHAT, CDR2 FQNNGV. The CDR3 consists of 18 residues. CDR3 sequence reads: CASSFSFGQLANTGELFF. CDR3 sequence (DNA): TGTGCCAGCAGCTTTTCTTTTGGACAGCTCGCGAACACCGGGGAGCTGTTTTTT.

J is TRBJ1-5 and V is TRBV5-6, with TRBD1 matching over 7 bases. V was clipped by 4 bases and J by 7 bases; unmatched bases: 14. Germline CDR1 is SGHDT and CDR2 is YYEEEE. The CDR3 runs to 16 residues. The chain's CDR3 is CASSPSDRFDEQPQHF. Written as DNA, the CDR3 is TGTGCCAGCAGCCCTTCGGACAGGTTCGATGAGCAGCCCCAGCATTTT. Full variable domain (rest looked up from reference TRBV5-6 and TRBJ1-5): DAGVTQSPTHLIKTRGQQVTLRCSPKSGHDTVSWYQQALGQGPQFIFQYYEEEERQRGNFPDRFSGHQFPNYSSELNVNALLLGDSALYLCASSPSDRFDEQPQHFGDGTRLSIL.

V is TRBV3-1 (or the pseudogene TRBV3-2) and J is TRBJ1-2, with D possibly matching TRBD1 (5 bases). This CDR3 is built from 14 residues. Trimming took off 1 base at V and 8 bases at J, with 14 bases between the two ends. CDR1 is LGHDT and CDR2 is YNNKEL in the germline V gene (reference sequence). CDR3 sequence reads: CASSQGDSIRGYTF. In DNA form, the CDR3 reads TGTGCCAGCAGCCAAGGGGACTCTATACGGGGCTACACCTTC.

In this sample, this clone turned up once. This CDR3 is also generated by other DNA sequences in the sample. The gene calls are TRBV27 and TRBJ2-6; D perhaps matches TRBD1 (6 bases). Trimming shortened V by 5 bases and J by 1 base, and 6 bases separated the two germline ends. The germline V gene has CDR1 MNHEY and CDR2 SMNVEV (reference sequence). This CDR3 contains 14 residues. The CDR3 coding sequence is TGTGCCAGCAGTAGGGGGTCTGGGGCCAACGTCCTGACTTTC. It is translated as CASSRGSGANVLTF.

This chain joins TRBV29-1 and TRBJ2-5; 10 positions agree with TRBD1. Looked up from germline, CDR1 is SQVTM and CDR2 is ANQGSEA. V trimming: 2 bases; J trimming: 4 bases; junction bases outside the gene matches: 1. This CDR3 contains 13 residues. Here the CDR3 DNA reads TGCAGCGTTGAACGGGACAGGGGAGAGACCCAGTACTTC. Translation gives CSVERDRGETQYF.

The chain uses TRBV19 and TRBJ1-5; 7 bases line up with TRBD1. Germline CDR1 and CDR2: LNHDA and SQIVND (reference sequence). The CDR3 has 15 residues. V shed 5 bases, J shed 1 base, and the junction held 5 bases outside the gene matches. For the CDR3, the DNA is TGTGCCAGTAGTCTAACAGGGGTGAGCAATCAGCCCCAGCATTTT. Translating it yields CASSLTGVSNQPQHF.

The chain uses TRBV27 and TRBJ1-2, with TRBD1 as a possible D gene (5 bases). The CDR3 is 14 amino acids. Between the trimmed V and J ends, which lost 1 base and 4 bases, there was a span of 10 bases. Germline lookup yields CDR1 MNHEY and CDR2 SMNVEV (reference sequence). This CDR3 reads CASSLWGEGYGYTF. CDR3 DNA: TGTGCCAGCAGTTTATGGGGGGAAGGCTATGGCTACACCTTC.

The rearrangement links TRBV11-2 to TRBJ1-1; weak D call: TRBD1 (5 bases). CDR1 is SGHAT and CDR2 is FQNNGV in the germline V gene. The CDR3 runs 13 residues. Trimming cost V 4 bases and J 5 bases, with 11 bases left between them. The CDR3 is CASSSGGRTEAFF. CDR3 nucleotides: TGTGCCAGCAGCTCGGGGGGAAGGACTGAAGCTTTCTTT.

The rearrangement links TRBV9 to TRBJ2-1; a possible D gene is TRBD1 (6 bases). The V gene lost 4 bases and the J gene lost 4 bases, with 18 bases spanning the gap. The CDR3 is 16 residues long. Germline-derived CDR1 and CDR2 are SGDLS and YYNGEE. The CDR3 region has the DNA TGTGCCAGCAGCACTACAACAGGGTTACTTTACAATGAGCAGTTCTTC. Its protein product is CASSTTTGLLYNEQFF.

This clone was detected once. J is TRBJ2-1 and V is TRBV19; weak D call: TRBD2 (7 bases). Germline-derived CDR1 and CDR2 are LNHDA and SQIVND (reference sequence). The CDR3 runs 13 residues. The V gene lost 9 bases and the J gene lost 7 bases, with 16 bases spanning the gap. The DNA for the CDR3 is TGTGCCAGCATGCCGGGGGGCGGGAATGAGCAGTTCTTC. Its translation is CASMPGGGNEQFF.

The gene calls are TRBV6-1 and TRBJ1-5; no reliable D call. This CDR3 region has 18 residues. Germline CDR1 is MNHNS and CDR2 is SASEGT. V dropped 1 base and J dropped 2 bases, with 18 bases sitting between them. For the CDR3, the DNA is TGTGCCAGCAGTGAAGGGGCGACCGTTCCGGGAGGCAATCAGCCCCAGCATTTT. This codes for CASSEGATVPGGNQPQHF.

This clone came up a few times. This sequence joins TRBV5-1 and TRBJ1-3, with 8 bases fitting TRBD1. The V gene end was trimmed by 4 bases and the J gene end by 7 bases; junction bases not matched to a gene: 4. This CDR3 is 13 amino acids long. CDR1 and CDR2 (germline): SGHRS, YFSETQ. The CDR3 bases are TGCGCCAGCAGCGAACAGGGGGAGAACACCATATATTTT. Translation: CASSEQGENTIYF.

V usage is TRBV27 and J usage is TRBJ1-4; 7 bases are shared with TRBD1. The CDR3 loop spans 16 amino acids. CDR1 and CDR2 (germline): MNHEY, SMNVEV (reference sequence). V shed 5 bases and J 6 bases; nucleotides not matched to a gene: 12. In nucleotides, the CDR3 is TGTGCCAGCAGTCGAACAGGGGTACAGTCTTATGAAAAACTGTTTTTT. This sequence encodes CASSRTGVQSYEKLFF.

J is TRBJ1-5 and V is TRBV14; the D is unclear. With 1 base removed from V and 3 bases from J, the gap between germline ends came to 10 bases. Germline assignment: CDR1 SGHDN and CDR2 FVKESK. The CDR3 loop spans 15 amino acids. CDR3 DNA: TGTGCCAGCAGCCAAGCAAGCAGGTTCAATCAGCCCCAGCATTTT. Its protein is CASSQASRFNQPQHF.

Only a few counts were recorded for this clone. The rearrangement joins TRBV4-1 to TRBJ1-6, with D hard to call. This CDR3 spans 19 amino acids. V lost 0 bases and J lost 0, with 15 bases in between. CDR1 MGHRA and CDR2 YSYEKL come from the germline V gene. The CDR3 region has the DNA TGCGCCAGCAGCCAAGATTCCGCTCCCTATAGCTCCTATAATTCACCCCTCCACTTT. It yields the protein CASSQDSAPYSSYNSPLHF.

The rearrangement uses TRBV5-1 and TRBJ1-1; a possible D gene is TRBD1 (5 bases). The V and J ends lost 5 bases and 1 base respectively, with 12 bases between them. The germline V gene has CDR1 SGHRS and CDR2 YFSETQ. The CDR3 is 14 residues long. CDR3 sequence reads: CASRPLQENTEAFF. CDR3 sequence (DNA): TGCGCCAGCAGACCCTTACAGGAGAACACTGAAGCTTTCTTT.

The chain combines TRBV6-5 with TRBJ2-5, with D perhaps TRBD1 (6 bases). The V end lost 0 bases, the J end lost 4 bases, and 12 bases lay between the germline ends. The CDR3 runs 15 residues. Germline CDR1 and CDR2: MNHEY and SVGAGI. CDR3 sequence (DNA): TGTGCCAGCAGTTACTCGGGGGCGGAAGGAGAGACCCAGTACTTC. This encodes CASSYSGAEGETQYF.

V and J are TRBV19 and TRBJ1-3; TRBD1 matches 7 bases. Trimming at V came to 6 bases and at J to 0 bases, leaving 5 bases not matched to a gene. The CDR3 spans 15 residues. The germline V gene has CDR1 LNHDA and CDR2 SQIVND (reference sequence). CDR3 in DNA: TGTGCCAGTAGCACAGGGGCCCTCTCTGGAAACACCATATATTTT. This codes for CASSTGALSGNTIYF.